One and the same sample provided the 14 T cell receptor beta chains below, sequenced in a study of blood T cells in healthy people across ages. The use of a sample-barcoded 5' primer and a J-beta primer mix characterized a second PCR of 7 to 11 cycles. Using its own MiXCR run on the 5' RACE reads, TCRdb lists one record per CDR3 protein. The sample lists approximately 350,000 distinct CDR3 sequences, roughly half occurring once. The sample was blood. All receptors derive from a man aged 60 to 75 in good health.

Concerning this clonotype itself: A much larger clone is a single base away; this may be a read error. This chain uses TRBV7-2 with TRBJ2-1; 11 bases fit TRBD2. Looked up from germline, CDR1 is SGHTA and CDR2 is FQGNSA. The CDR3 has 16 residues. The CDR3 coding sequence is TGTGCCAGCAGCCTCGGGGGGACTAGCGGACACAAGGAGCAGTTCTTC. Translated: CASSLGGTSGHKEQFF.

This chain uses TRBV28 with TRBJ2-7; 9 nucleotides match TRBD2. Germline values: CDR1 MDHEN, CDR2 SYDVKM. The CDR3 extends over 16 amino acids. Germline trimming cut 2 bases from V and 2 bases from J; bases unmatched to any gene: 7. CDR3 nucleotides: TGTGCCAGCAGTTTACCTCTAGCGGGGAACACCTACGAGCAGTACTTC. This translates into CASSLPLAGNTYEQYF.

This clonotype came up once. This could be a read error, since a much larger clone is one nucleotide away. The chain recombines TRBV10-3 with TRBJ1-2; D is perhaps TRBD1 (6 bases). CDR3 length: 13 residues. Germline loops: CDR1 ENHRY, CDR2 SYGVKD. The CDR3 DNA sequence: TGTGCCATCAGTGATGATCAGGGGTTAGGCTACATCTTC. This translates into CAISDDQGLGYIF.

The rearrangement uses TRBV6-2 or TRBV6-3 and TRBJ1-2; 9 bases are a match to TRBD1. Germline loops: CDR1 MNHEY, CDR2 SVGEGT. V shed 6 bases and J 2 bases; nucleotides not matched to a gene: 7. The CDR3 contains 15 residues. The CDR3 is CASSPQGARNYGYTF. As DNA, the CDR3 is TGTGCCAGCAGCCCACAGGGGGCGCGGAACTATGGCTACACCTTC.

V and J are TRBV5-1 and TRBJ2-5; D possibly uses TRBD1 or TRBD2 (5 bases each). The CDR3 has 13 residues. The V end lost 4 bases, the J end lost 4 bases, and 11 bases lay between the germline ends. Germline CDR1 reads SGHRS; CDR2 reads YFSETQ. CDR3 region: CASSGGLGETQYF. The CDR3 DNA sequence: TGCGCCAGCAGCGGGGGTTTGGGAGAGACCCAGTACTTC.

In its sample, this clonotype was seen many times. The chain employs TRBV21-1 and TRBJ2-1. TRBV21-1 is termed a pseudogene. The CDR3 length is 11 residues. The CDR3 protein is CASSLGREQFF. The CDR3 nucleotides are TGTGCCAGCAGCCTGGGACGGGAGCAGTTCTTC.

The table lists this clonotype with a few counts. The rearrangement joins TRBV6-2 or TRBV6-3 to TRBJ1-2, with a possible D match to TRBD1 (5 bases). The CDR3 spans 15 residues. Germline assignment: CDR1 MNHEY and CDR2 SVGEGT. V lost 1 base to trimming and J lost 8 bases, with 17 bases between them. CDR3 sequence reads: CASSYLGTSRAGYTF. CDR3 coding DNA: TGTGCCAGCAGTTACTTGGGGACCTCGAGGGCGGGCTACACCTTC.

V and J are TRBV28 and TRBJ2-6, with D perhaps matching TRBD2 (6 bases). The germline CDR1 and CDR2 sequences are MDHEN and SYDVKM. The CDR3 is 15 amino acids. V was pared by 6 bases and J by 2 bases, with 11 bases between. The CDR3 spells CASSPGVTGANVLTF. The CDR3 DNA reads as TGTGCCAGCAGCCCGGGGGTGACTGGGGCCAACGTCCTGACTTTC.

The CDR3 DNA reads TGTGCCAGCAGCCAAAGCTGGGGACTAGCGGGCCAGACCCAGTACTTC. It specifies CASSQSWGLAGQTQYF. J is TRBJ2-5 and V is TRBV7-2; 12 bases match TRBD2. Germline trimming cut 5 bases from V and 6 bases from J; bases unmatched to any gene: 10. The CDR3 sequence is 16 residues long. Germline assignment: CDR1 SGHTA and CDR2 FQGNSA. The full variable domain, rest sourced from reference TRBV7-2 and TRBJ2-5, is GAGVSQSPSNKVTEKGKDVELRCDPISGHTALYWYRQSLGQGLEFLIYFQGNSAPDKSGLPSDRFSAERTGGSVSTLTIQRTQQEDSAVYLCASSQSWGLAGQTQYFGPGTRLLVL.

This clonotype was seen only a few times. The chain carries TRBV18 and TRBJ1-1; 7 bases agree with TRBD1. The CDR3 has 15 residues. Germline V gene data show CDR1 as KGHSH and CDR2 as LQKENI. V lost 1 base, J lost 0 bases, and 2 bases stayed unmatched. The CDR3 loop is CASSPRGTVNTEAFF. CDR3 coding DNA: TGTGCCAGCTCACCACGCGGGACAGTGAACACTGAAGCTTTCTTT.

This clonotype was detected a few times. J is TRBJ2-3 and V is TRBV28, with D possibly being TRBD2 (5 bases). The germline gives CDR1 MDHEN, CDR2 SYDVKM. The V end was cut by 6 bases, the J end by 8 bases, with 18 bases between. The CDR3 covers 14 residues. The CDR3 loop is CASSDSNGRGTQYF. Written as DNA, the CDR3 is TGTGCCAGCAGCGACTCAAACGGCCGGGGTACGCAGTATTTT. Together with reference TRBV28 and TRBJ2-3, the CDR3 gives the full variable domain: DVKVTQSSRYLVKRTGEKVFLECVQDMDHENMFWYRQDPGLGLRLIYFSYDVKMKEKGDIPEGYSVSREKKERFSLILESASTNQTSMYLCASSDSNGRGTQYFGPGTRLTVL.

Notes on this clonotype: Germline is not matched at one junction end, which may reflect a read error. The rearrangement joins TRBV6-5 to TRBJ2-6, with 7 bases identical to TRBD1. The germline V gene has CDR1 MNHEY and CDR2 SVGAGI. The CDR3 contains 14 residues. CDR3 sequence reads: CASQQGSGANALTF. Written as DNA, the CDR3 is TGTGCCAGCCAACAGGGGAGTGGGGCCAACGCCCTGACTTTC.

V usage is TRBV5-1 and J usage is TRBJ1-6; D remains unclear. CDR3 length equals 8 residues. V was cut by 9 bases and J by 10 bases, with 2 bases left in between. Germline V gene lookup returns CDR1 SGHRS and CDR2 YFSETQ. This CDR3 reads CAKSPLHF. The CDR3 region has the DNA TGCGCCAAATCACCCCTCCACTTT.

Turning to this clonotype: A read error is possible here, since a much larger clone lies one base away. This chain joins TRBV4-2 and TRBJ2-3, with 9 bases fitting TRBD2. This CDR3 comprises 17 residues. The V and J ends lost 0 bases and 5 bases, in that order; junction bases with no gene match: 9. The germline gives CDR1 LGHNA, CDR2 YNFKEQ. The CDR3 DNA sequence: TGTGCCAGCAGCCAAGAGGCGGCGGGAGGGCCGGTAGATACGCAGTATTTT. Translating gives CASSQEAAGGPVDTQYF.